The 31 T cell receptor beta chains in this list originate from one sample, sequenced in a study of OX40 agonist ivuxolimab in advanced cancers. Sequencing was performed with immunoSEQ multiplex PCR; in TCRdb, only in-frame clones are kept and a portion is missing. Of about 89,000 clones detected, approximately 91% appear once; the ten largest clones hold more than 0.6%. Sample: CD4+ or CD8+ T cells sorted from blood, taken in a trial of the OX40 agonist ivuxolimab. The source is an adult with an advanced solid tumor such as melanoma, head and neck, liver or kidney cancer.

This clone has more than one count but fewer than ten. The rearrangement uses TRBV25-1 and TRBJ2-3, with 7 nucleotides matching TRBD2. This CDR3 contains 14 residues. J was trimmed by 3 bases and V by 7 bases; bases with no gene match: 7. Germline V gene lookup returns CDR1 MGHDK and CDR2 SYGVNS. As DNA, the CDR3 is TGTGCCAGCACTTTTGCAGCGGGGACAGATACGCAGTATTTT. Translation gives CASTFAAGTDTQYF.

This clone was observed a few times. The CDR3: CASSLDPGQGSGNTIYF. In DNA, the CDR3 is TGCGCCAGCAGCTTGGATCCGGGACAGGGCTCTGGAAACACCATATATTTT. J is TRBJ1-3 and V is TRBV5-1, with 9 bases fitting TRBD1. The germline CDR1 and CDR2 sequences are SGHRS and YFSETQ. This CDR3 comprises 17 residues. Germline trimming cut 0 bases from V and 0 bases from J; bases unmatched to any gene: 4.

The CDR3 here is CASSRGQGMNSPLHF. DNA for the CDR3: TGTGCCAGCAGCCGGGGGCAGGGCATGAATTCACCCCTCCACTTT. The V call is TRBV7-2, the J call TRBJ1-6; the D gene is possibly TRBD1 (6 bases). CDR3 length: 15 amino acids. V lost 5 bases to trimming and J lost 7 bases, with 15 bases between them. Germline CDR1 reads SGHTA; CDR2 reads FQGNSA.

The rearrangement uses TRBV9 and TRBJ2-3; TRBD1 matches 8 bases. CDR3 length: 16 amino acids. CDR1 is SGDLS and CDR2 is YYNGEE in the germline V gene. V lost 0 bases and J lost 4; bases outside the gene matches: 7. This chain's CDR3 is CASSVAPQGAADTQYF. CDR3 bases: TGTGCCAGCAGCGTAGCTCCCCAGGGGGCGGCAGATACGCAGTATTTT.

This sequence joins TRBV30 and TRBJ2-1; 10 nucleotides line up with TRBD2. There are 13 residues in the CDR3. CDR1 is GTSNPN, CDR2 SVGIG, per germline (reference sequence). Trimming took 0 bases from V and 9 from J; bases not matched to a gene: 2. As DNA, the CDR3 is TGTGCCTGGAGTGTAGCTAGCGGGAGTGAGCAGTTCTTC. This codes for CAWSVASGSEQFF.

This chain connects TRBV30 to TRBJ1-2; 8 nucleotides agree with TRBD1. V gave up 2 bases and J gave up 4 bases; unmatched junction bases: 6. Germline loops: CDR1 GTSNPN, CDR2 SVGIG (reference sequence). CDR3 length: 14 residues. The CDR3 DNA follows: TGTGCCTGGAGTCGACAGGGGTTAGTCTATGGCTACACCTTC. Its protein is CAWSRQGLVYGYTF.

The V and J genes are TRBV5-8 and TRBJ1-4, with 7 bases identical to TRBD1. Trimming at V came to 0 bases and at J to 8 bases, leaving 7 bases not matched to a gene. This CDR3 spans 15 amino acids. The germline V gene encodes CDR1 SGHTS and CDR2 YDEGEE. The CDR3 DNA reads TGTGCCAGCAGCTTGGCAGGGGGAGCGGACGAAAAACTGTTTTTT. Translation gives CASSLAGGADEKLFF.

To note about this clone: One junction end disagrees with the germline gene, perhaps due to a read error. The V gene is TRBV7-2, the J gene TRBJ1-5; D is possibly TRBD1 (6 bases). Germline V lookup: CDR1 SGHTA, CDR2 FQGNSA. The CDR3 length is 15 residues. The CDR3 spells CASSLSWTADQPQHF. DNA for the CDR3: TGCGCCAGCAGCTTAAGCTGGACAGCGGATCAGCCCCAGCATTTT.

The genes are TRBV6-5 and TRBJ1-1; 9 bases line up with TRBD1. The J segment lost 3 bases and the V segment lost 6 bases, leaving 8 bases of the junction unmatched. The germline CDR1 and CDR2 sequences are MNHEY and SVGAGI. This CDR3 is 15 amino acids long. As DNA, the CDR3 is TGTGCCAGCAGAGCCCGGACAGGGGTGTACACTGAAGCTTTCTTT. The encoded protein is CASRARTGVYTEAFF.

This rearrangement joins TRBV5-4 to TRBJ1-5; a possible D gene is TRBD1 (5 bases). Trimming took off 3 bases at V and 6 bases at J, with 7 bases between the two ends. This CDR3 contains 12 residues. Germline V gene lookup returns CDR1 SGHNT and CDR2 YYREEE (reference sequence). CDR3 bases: TGTGCCAGCAGCTATGACAGTCAGCCCCAGCATTTT. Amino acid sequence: CASSYDSQPQHF.

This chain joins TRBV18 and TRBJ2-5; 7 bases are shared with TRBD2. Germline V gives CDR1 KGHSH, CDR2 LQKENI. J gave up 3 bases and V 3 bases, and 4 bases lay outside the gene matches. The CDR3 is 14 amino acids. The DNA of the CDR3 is TGTGCCAGCTCACCGATCCTAGCGGAAGAGACCCAGTACTTC. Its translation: CASSPILAEETQYF.

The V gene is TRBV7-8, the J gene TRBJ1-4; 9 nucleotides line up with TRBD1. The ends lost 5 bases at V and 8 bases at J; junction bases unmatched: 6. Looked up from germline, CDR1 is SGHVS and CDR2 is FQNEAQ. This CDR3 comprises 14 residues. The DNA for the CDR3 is TGTGCCAGCAGCGCGGGACAGGGAGGGGAAAAACTGTTTTTT. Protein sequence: CASSAGQGGEKLFF.

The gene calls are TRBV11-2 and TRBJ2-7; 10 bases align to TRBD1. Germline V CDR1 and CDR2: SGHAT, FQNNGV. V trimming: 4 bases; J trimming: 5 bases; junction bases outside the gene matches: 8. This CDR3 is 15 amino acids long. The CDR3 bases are TGTGCCAGCAGCTCCCAAGACAGGGGGCTGAACGAGCAGTACTTC. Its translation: CASSSQDRGLNEQYF.

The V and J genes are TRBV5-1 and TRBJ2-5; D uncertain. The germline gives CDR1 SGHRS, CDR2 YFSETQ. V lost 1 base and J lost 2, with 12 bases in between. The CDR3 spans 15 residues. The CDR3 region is CASSLTPLGQETQYF. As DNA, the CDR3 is TGCGCCAGCAGCTTGACACCGTTGGGACAAGAGACCCAGTACTTC.

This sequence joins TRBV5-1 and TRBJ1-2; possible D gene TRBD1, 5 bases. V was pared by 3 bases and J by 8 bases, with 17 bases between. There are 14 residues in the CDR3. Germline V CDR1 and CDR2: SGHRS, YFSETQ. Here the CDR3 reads CASSSPSGGSGYTF. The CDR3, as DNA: TGCGCCAGCAGCTCCCCAAGCGGGGGAAGCGGCTACACCTTC.

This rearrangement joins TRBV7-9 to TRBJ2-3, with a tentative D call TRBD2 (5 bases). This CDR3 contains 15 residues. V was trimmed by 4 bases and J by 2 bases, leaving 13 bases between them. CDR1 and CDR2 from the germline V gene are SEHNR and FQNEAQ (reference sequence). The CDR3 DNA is TGTGCCAGCAGCTCACCTAGCCCTAACACAGATACGCAGTATTTT. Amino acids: CASSSPSPNTDTQYF. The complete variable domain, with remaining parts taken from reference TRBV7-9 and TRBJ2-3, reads DTGVSQNPRHKITKRGQNVTFRCDPISEHNRLYWYRQTLGQGPEFLTYFQNEAQLEKSRLLSDRFSAERPKGSFSTLEIQRTEQGDSAMYLCASSSPSPNTDTQYFGPGTRLTVL.

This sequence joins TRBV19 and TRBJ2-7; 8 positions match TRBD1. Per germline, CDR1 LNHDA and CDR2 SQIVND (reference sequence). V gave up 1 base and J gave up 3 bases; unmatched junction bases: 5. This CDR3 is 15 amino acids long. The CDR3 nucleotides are TGTGCCAGTAGTATAGGACAGGGGTTAGGCTACGAGCAGTACTTC. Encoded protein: CASSIGQGLGYEQYF.

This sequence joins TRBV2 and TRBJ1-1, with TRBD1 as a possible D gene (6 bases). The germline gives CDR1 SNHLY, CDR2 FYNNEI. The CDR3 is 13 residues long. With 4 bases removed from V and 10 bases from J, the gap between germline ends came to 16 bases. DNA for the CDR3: TGTGCCAGCAGTGCCGGGCAGGGGTTGACAGCTTTCTTT. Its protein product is CASSAGQGLTAFF.

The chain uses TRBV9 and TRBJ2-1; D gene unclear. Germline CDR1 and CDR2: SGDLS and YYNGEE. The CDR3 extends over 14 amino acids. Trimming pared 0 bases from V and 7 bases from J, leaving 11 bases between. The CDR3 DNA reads TGTGCCAGCAGCGTAGCTTCAGTTTTAAATGAGCAGTTCTTC. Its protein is CASSVASVLNEQFF. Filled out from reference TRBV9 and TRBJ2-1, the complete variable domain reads DSGVTQTPKHLITATGQRVTLRCSPRSGDLSVYWYQQSLDQGLQFLIQYYNGEERAKGNILERFSAQQFPDLHSELNLSSLELGDSALYFCASSVASVLNEQFFGPGTRLTVL.

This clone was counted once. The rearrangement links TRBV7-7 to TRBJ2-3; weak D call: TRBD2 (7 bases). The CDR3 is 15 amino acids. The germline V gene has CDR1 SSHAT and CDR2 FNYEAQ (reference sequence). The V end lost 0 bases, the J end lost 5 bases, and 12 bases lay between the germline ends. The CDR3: CASSLAGGLGDTQYF. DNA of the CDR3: TGTGCCAGCAGCTTAGCGGGGGGGCTTGGAGATACGCAGTATTTT.

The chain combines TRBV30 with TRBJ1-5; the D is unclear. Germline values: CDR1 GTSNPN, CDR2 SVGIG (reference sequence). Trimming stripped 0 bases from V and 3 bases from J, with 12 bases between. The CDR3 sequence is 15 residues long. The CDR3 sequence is CAWSVAGGNNQPQHF. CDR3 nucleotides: TGTGCCTGGAGTGTGGCGGGAGGGAACAATCAGCCCCAGCATTTT.

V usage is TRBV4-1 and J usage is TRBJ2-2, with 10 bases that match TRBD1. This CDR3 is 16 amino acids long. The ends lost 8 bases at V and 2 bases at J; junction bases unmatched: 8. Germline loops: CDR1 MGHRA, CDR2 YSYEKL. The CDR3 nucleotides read TGCGCCAGCCGCATCGGACAGGGGGGTAACACCGGGGAGCTGTTTTTT. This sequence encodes CASRIGQGGNTGELFF.

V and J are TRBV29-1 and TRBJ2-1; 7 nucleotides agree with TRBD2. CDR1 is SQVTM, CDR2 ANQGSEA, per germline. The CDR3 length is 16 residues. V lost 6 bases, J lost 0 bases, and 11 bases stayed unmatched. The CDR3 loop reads CSVPAKSGASYNEQFF. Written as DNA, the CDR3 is TGCAGCGTCCCGGCCAAGAGCGGGGCCTCCTACAATGAGCAGTTCTTC.

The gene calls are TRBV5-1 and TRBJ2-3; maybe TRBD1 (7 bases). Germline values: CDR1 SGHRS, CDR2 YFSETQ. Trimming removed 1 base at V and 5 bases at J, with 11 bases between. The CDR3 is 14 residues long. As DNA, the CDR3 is TGCGCCAGCAGCTTGACCAGGGGGGAAGATACGCAGTATTTT. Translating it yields CASSLTRGEDTQYF.

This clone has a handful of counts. The CDR3 spells CASRRTGGPYNEQFF. The CDR3 DNA reads TGTGCCAGCAGGAGGACAGGGGGTCCCTACAATGAGCAGTTCTTC. J is TRBJ2-1 and V is TRBV6-1; TRBD1 matches at 10 bases. The germline gives CDR1 MNHNS, CDR2 SASEGT. Trimming cost V 6 bases and J 2 bases; bases outside gene matches: 4. The CDR3 loop spans 15 amino acids.

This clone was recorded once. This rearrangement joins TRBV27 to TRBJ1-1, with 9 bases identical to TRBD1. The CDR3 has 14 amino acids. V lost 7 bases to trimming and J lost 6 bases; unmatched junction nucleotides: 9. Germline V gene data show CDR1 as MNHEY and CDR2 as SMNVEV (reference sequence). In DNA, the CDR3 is TGTGCCAGCAACCCGACAGGGGGTAACGCTGAAGCTTTCTTT. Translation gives CASNPTGGNAEAFF.

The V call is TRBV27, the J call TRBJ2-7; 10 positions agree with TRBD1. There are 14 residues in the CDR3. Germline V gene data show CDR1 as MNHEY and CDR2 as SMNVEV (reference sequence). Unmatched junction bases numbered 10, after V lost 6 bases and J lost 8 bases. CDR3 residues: CASSPTRTGGQQYF. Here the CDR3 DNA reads TGTGCCAGCAGCCCGACCAGGACAGGGGGTCAGCAGTACTTC.

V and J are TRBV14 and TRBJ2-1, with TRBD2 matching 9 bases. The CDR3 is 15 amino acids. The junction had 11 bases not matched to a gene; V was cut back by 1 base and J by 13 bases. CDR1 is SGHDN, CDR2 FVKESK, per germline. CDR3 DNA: TGTGCCAGCAGCCAAGCCCTTGGATTAGCGGGGGCCCAGTTCTTC. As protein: CASSQALGLAGAQFF.

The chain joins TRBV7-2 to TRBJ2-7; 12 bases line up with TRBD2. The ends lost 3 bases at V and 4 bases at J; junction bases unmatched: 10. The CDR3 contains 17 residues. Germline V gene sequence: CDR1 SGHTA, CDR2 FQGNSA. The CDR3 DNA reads TGTGCCAGCAGCTTGGGAGCCTCTAGCGGGGGGGAATACGAGCAGTACTTC. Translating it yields CASSLGASSGGEYEQYF.

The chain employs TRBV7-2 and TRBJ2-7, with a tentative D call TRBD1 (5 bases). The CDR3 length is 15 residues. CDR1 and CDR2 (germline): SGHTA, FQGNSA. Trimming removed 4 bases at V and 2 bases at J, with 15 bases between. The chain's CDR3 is CASSSSGFYAYEQYF. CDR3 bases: TGTGCCAGCAGCTCGTCAGGGTTTTATGCCTACGAGCAGTACTTC.

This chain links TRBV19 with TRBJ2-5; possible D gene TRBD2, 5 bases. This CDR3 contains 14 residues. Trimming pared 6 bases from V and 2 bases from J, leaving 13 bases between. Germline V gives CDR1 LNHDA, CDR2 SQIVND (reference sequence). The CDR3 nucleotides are TGTGCCAGTAGGACCCGGGGTGGTCAAGAGACCCAGTACTTC. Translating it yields CASRTRGGQETQYF.